The sequence of this T cell receptor (beta chain) was determined in a study of graft-versus-host responses after intestinal transplantation. The overall study: Recipients had multivisceral, liver-intestinal, or isolated intestinal transplants. Each patient got anti-thymocyte globulin induction, then tacrolimus and steroids for roughly 3 years.

Study conclusions and caveats: Analysis identified GvH clones in recipient marrow, with some appearing first in ileum or blood. Peak GvH clone levels in circulation were associated with early post-transplant HvG declines.

The culture paired around 200,000 irradiated violet-dye-labeled stimulators with around 200,000 CFSE-labeled responders. Data came from immunoSEQ multiplex PCR; TCRdb stores just in-frame clones and leaves some out. The sample consists of some 1,900 clones, around 39% of them appearing once. CDR1 and CDR2 (germline): LNHDA, SQIVND (reference sequence). CDR3 size: 15 residues. V was clipped by 3 bases and J by 1 base, with 10 bases between them. The chain links TRBV19 to TRBJ1-5; D is ambiguous. The specimen comprised alloreactive CD8+ T cells from a mixed lymphocyte reaction culture, sampled before transplantation. The subset is: CFSE-low proliferating T cells sorted from roughly 6-day pre-transplant mixed lymphocyte reaction (GvH or HvG direction). The origin of this receptor is a human patient who was an organ donor for intestinal transplantation. DNA of the CDR3: TGTGCCAGTAGTATTTTTTTGGGGAGCAATCAGCCCCAGCATTTT. It encodes CASSIFLGSNQPQHF.